This T cell receptor beta chain was retrieved from a study of blood T cell repertoires in COVID-19 (dated by TCRdb to the early 2020s). Describing the broader study: Samples from collaborators originated in the United States, Italy and Spain and spanned both the acute and convalescent phases of COVID-19. The prospective study material was composed of cDNA or gDNA derived from T cells, B-cell-depleted T cells, or PBMCs. Deeply sampled blood TCRbeta repertoires from subjects exposed to, actively infected with, or recovered from COVID-19 were included in the dataset. The repertoires were released in a freely available public database meant as a resource for research on the immune response to SARS-CoV-2. The samples were drawn from two sources: the first 160 participants of the ongoing ImmuneRACE study, and 1,000 to 1,500 subjects contributed by 6 global collaborators. The sample metadata nearly always contained a de-identified subject ID, COVID-19 status, age in years and sex. HLA class I and class II types, where available, came from metadata supplied by the sample provider rather than from assay-based typing.

The full study reports these points: Clinical and demographic metadata were provided uncurated, with the amount varying by source and participant.

Turning to this clone: Its antigen is unknown. Per-base qualities were not stored, and no clone one base away is much larger.

Collaborating institutions collected whole blood in K2EDTA tubes following their own protocols. For TCRbeta analysis, collaborators shipped samples in one of three forms: frozen whole blood, isolated PBMCs, or DNA extracted from either of those sample types. TCRbeta CDR3 regions were amplified from genomic DNA using the immunoSEQ Assay, a bias-controlled multiplex PCR. Turning to the authors' computational methods: Within the assay, amplification of reference gene primers was used to estimate how many nucleated cells each sample contained. To quantify the absolute abundance of each unique TCRbeta CDR3 rearrangement, sequence reads were collapsed and filtered. Productive Simpson clonality was computed per sample as the square root of Simpson's diversity index over productive rearrangements. Imported from immuneACCESS, the table was reduced by TCRdb to in-frame sequences with V and J called. These copies leave out some clones; in studies compared against another copy, an unresolved V gene accounts for under half, and the cause of the remainder is not known. V and J calls and clone size are copied from that table; D and trimming were computed from the DNA. Here the sample has approximately 79,000 clones; roughly 89% occur a single time. The ten biggest clones cover 0.58% of the sample.

CDR1 and CDR2, per the germline V gene, are SGHNT and YENEEA. The CDR3 starts with the cysteine, ends with the phenylalanine, and has 15 residues. The read is trimmed to its CDR3 DNA, 45 bases read in frame from base 1. Ends trimmed: V by 3 bases, J by 7 bases; bases unmatched to a gene: 10. The V and J genes are TRBV11-3 and TRBJ2-3; 7 bases in the junction line up with TRBD1. The origin of this receptor is a man between 60 and 70 years old with acute or convalescent COVID-19. Input material: peripheral blood. CDR3 region: CASSLGRGMGHTQYF. The DNA is as follows: TGTGCCAGCAGCTTGGGCAGGGGGATGGGTCATACGCAGTATTTT.